One sample yielded the 26 T cell receptor beta chains listed below, sequenced in a study of OX40 agonist ivuxolimab in advanced cancers. Profiled with immunoSEQ multiplex PCR; TCRdb holds only in-frame clones, not every one. The sample has 70,000 to 80,000 clones, roughly 80% seen once. The sequences come from CD4+ or CD8+ T cells sorted from blood, collected in a trial of the OX40 agonist ivuxolimab. The receptors come from an adult with an advanced solid tumor such as melanoma, head and neck, liver or kidney cancer.

V usage is TRBV6-5 and J usage is TRBJ1-3; D gene uncertain. The CDR3 has 14 residues. Trimming took off 9 bases at V and 1 base at J, with 13 bases between the two ends. The V gene's germline CDR1 is MNHEY and CDR2 SVGAGI. The CDR3 bases are TGTGCCAGTCACGAGGGAGGGTCTGGAAACACCATATATTTT. This translates into CASHEGGSGNTIYF.

This clone came up a few times. The chain carries TRBV27 and TRBJ1-1, with D maybe TRBD1 (5 bases). The V gene lost 0 bases and the J gene lost 3 bases, with 5 bases spanning the gap. CDR1 and CDR2 from the germline V gene are MNHEY and SMNVEV (reference sequence). The CDR3 has 13 amino acids. The CDR3 reads CASSLSRDTEAFF. The CDR3 DNA reads TGTGCCAGCAGTTTATCCAGGGACACTGAAGCTTTCTTT.

The chain uses TRBV7-9 and TRBJ2-1; 13 bases align to TRBD2. The trim removed 4 bases at V and 1 base at J, leaving 4 bases unmatched. The length of the CDR3 is 17 residues. Germline V lookup: CDR1 SEHNR, CDR2 FQNEAQ (reference sequence). The CDR3 DNA is TGTGCCAGCAGCTCTCGGACTAGCGGGGGTTCCTACAATGAGCAGTTCTTC. Protein sequence: CASSSRTSGGSYNEQFF.

V usage is TRBV2 and J usage is TRBJ2-2; 10 bases line up with TRBD1. J lost 5 bases, V lost 2 bases, and 5 bases had no gene match. CDR3 size: 16 residues. Germline V CDR1 and CDR2: SNHLY, FYNNEI. The CDR3 loop is CASSEPGQGWTGELFF. The CDR3 DNA follows: TGTGCCAGCAGTGAACCGGGACAGGGGTGGACCGGGGAGCTGTTTTTT.

This clone was counted once. The rearrangement links TRBV7-2 to TRBJ2-2; 7 bases align to TRBD2. V dropped 1 base and J dropped 5; count of bases not matched to a gene: 7. Germline loops: CDR1 SGHTA, CDR2 FQGNSA. The CDR3 is 16 amino acids. The CDR3, as DNA: TGTGCCAGCAGCTTAGGTTCGGGAGGATTAACCGGGGAGCTGTTTTTT. Translated, it gives CASSLGSGGLTGELFF.

The rearrangement links TRBV4-2 to TRBJ1-5; D gene unclear. The CDR3 runs 14 residues. Per the germline V gene, CDR1 is LGHNA and CDR2 is YNFKEQ. The V end lost 5 bases, the J end lost 0 bases, and 8 bases lay between the germline ends. DNA for the CDR3: TGTGCCAGCAGCTTAAGAGGTAGCAATCAGCCCCAGCATTTT. It translates to CASSLRGSNQPQHF.

The rearrangement joins TRBV5-1 to TRBJ1-4, with a weak D call TRBD1 (5 bases). CDR1 is SGHRS, CDR2 YFSETQ, per germline. The V end was cut by 1 base, the J end by 8 bases, with 12 bases between. The CDR3 has 14 residues. The CDR3 coding sequence is TGCGCCAGCAGCTTGAGTGGGGGGGACGAAAAACTGTTTTTT. Translating gives CASSLSGGDEKLFF.

J is TRBJ2-1 and V is TRBV7-2, with 9 bases fitting TRBD2. V shed 4 bases and J 5 bases; nucleotides not matched to a gene: 6. The CDR3 is 15 amino acids. Germline-derived CDR1 and CDR2 are SGHTA and FQGNSA. CDR3 in DNA: TGTGCCAGCAGCTCTGGACTAGCGTGGAACAATGAGCAGTTCTTC. Its protein is CASSSGLAWNNEQFF.

The chain employs TRBV6-1 and TRBJ2-2; unclear D gene. From germline, CDR1 is MNHNS and CDR2 SASEGT. Trimming shortened V by 6 bases and J by 10 bases, and 21 bases separated the two germline ends. The CDR3 extends over 15 amino acids. CDR3 nucleotides: TGTGCCAGCAGGGGCGTTATAGGGTCCTTGATGGAGCTGTTTTTT. Translation: CASRGVIGSLMELFF.

The J gene is TRBJ1-5, the V gene TRBV19; no clear D. From germline, CDR1 is LNHDA and CDR2 SQIVND (reference sequence). This CDR3 comprises 15 residues. Trimming took 5 bases from V and 4 from J, leaving 15 bases between them. Written as DNA, the CDR3 is TGTGCCAGTAGTGGGTTTGGGCAGAGTAATCAGCCCCAGCATTTT. This encodes CASSGFGQSNQPQHF.

The chain couples TRBV7-2 to TRBJ2-7; D unresolved. Germline V gives CDR1 SGHTA, CDR2 FQGNSA. V lost 1 base and J lost 2, with 6 bases in between. The CDR3 extends over 13 amino acids. CDR3: CASSLDPAYEQYF. Here the CDR3 DNA reads TGTGCCAGCAGCTTAGACCCAGCCTACGAGCAGTACTTC.

V is TRBV2 and J is TRBJ1-5; D remains ambiguous. The germline V gene has CDR1 SNHLY and CDR2 FYNNEI. This CDR3 is 13 amino acids long. V was shortened by 4 bases and J by 7 bases, with 11 bases between the two germline ends. Here the CDR3 reads CASSGRFVQPQHF. Written as DNA, the CDR3 is TGTGCCAGCAGTGGTAGGTTTGTCCAGCCCCAGCATTTT.

The chain carries TRBV30 and TRBJ1-1, with D possibly matching TRBD1 (6 bases). Germline V gene lookup returns CDR1 GTSNPN and CDR2 SVGIG (reference sequence). Trimming removed 4 bases from V and 4 bases from J, with 19 bases in between. The CDR3 contains 15 residues. For the CDR3, the DNA is TGTGCCTGGAAGATAACAGGGCTAGGGATCACTGAAGCTTTCTTT. Protein: CAWKITGLGITEAFF.

The table lists this clone with a count of one. Germline is not matched at one junction end, which may reflect a read error. The CDR3 spells CASSYSIKRSGNTIYF. The DNA for the CDR3 is TGTGCCAGCAGTTACTCTATAAAGAGATCTGGAAACACCATATATTTT. The chain carries TRBV10-3 and TRBJ1-3; no clear D. This CDR3 is 16 amino acids long. CDR1 ENHRY and CDR2 SYGVKD come from the germline V gene.

The chain employs TRBV7-9 and TRBJ2-7; 10 nucleotides match TRBD1. Germline values: CDR1 SEHNR, CDR2 FQNEAQ (reference sequence). The V segment lost 1 base and the J segment 5 bases; nucleotides outside the gene matches: 5. The CDR3 loop spans 15 amino acids. CDR3 residues: CASSLGDRGLNEQYF. CDR3 nucleotide sequence: TGTGCCAGCAGCTTAGGGGACAGGGGATTGAACGAGCAGTACTTC.

The chain links TRBV7-2 to TRBJ1-3, with a possible D match to TRBD1 (5 bases). V was shortened by 1 base and J by 0 bases, with 7 bases between the two germline ends. This CDR3 is 15 amino acids long. The germline gives CDR1 SGHTA, CDR2 FQGNSA. This chain's CDR3 is CASSLGTHSGNTIYF. As DNA, the CDR3 is TGTGCCAGCAGCTTAGGGACACACTCTGGAAACACCATATATTTT. Based on the CDR3 plus reference TRBV7-2 and TRBJ1-3, the full variable domain is GAGVSQSPSNKVTEKGKDVELRCDPISGHTALYWYRQSLGQGLEFLIYFQGNSAPDKSGLPSDRFSAERTGGSVSTLTIQRTQQEDSAVYLCASSLGTHSGNTIYFGEGSWLTVV.

This chain links TRBV7-3 with TRBJ2-7, with 9 positions matching TRBD1. Unmatched junction bases numbered 6, after V lost 5 bases and J lost 7 bases. Germline CDR1 is SGHTA and CDR2 is FQGTGA. CDR3 length equals 13 residues. The CDR3 region is CASSPQGAGEQYF. The CDR3, as DNA: TGTGCCAGCAGCCCACAGGGGGCGGGGGAGCAGTACTTC.

The chain combines TRBV4-3 with TRBJ2-1; 10 nucleotides line up with TRBD1. Trimming at V came to 1 base and at J to 4 bases, leaving 4 bases not matched to a gene. Per germline, CDR1 LGHNA and CDR2 YSLEER. CDR3 size: 16 residues. This CDR3 is CASSQARDRGYNEQFF. DNA for the CDR3: TGCGCCAGCAGCCAAGCAAGGGACAGGGGATACAATGAGCAGTTCTTC.

This CDR3 is CASRPTEFYGYTF. As DNA, the CDR3 is TGTGCCAGCAGACCTACAGAATTCTATGGCTACACCTTC. V gene TRBV7-9 combines with J gene TRBJ1-2; no clear D gene. The length of the CDR3 is 13 residues. V lost 6 bases and J lost 4, with 12 bases in between. Per the germline V gene, CDR1 is SEHNR and CDR2 is FQNEAQ (reference sequence).

This chain uses TRBV10-3 with TRBJ2-1; tentatively, D is TRBD1 (5 bases). Trimming pared 6 bases from V and 4 bases from J, leaving 16 bases between. The CDR3 is 15 residues long. CDR1 and CDR2 (germline): ENHRY, SYGVKD. CDR3 loop: CAIRVQDTSYNEQFF. The CDR3, as DNA: TGTGCCATCAGAGTACAGGACACGAGTTACAATGAGCAGTTCTTC.

This clone has more than one count but fewer than ten. The chain combines TRBV5-1 with TRBJ1-1; tentatively, D is TRBD1 (5 bases). Per the germline V gene, CDR1 is SGHRS and CDR2 is YFSETQ. CDR3 length equals 14 residues. V was trimmed by 4 bases and J by 1 base, leaving 11 bases between them. The CDR3: CASSDGASNTEAFF. CDR3 in DNA: TGCGCCAGCAGCGACGGGGCCTCGAACACTGAAGCTTTCTTT.

J is TRBJ2-5 and V is TRBV5-1; no reliable D call. V was cut by 0 bases and J by 4 bases, with 1 base left in between. From germline, CDR1 is SGHRS and CDR2 YFSETQ. The CDR3 sequence is 11 residues long. Written as DNA, the CDR3 is TGCGCCAGCAGCTTGGTAGAGACCCAGTACTTC. Translating gives CASSLVETQYF. Together with reference TRBV5-1 and TRBJ2-5, the CDR3 gives the full variable domain: KAGVTQTPRYLIKTRGQQVTLSCSPISGHRSVSWYQQTPGQGLQFLFEYFSETQRNKGNFPGRFSGRQFSNSRSEMNVSTLELGDSALYLCASSLVETQYFGPGTRLLVL.

The V and J genes are TRBV11-3 and TRBJ2-7; TRBD1 matches at 7 bases. Trimming took 2 bases from V and 2 from J; bases not matched to a gene: 3. The length of the CDR3 is 14 residues. Per germline, CDR1 SGHNT and CDR2 YENEEA. This CDR3 is CASSLTGTAYEQYF. In DNA form, the CDR3 reads TGTGCCAGCAGCTTAACAGGGACAGCCTACGAGCAGTACTTC. The full variable domain, rest sourced from reference TRBV11-3 and TRBJ2-7, is EAGVVQSPRYKIIEKKQPVAFWCNPISGHNTLYWYLQNLGQGPELLIRYENEEAVDDSQLPKDRFSAERLKGVDSTLKIQPAELGDSAVYLCASSLTGTAYEQYFGPGTRLTVT.

The rearrangement joins TRBV7-9 to TRBJ1-6; a weak D match, TRBD1 (6 bases). From germline, CDR1 is SEHNR and CDR2 FQNEAQ (reference sequence). V lost 9 bases, J lost 7 bases, and 22 bases lay in between. The CDR3 contains 16 residues. In nucleotides, the CDR3 is TGTGCCAGTGAGCTGGGGGGCCCTGGCTGGAATTCACCCCTCCACTTT. Its translation is CASELGGPGWNSPLHF.

The chain is built from TRBV5-1 and TRBJ1-1, with D hard to call. The CDR3 length is 13 residues. The ends were cut back, 1 base at V and 1 base at J, with 5 bases in the middle. The germline V gene encodes CDR1 SGHRS and CDR2 YFSETQ. The CDR3 protein is CASSLKGNTEAFF. The CDR3 DNA is TGCGCCAGCAGCTTGAAGGGGAACACTGAAGCTTTCTTT.

The chain carries TRBV5-5 and TRBJ2-7; 12 nucleotides match TRBD2. J was trimmed by 7 bases and V by 5 bases; bases with no gene match: 22. Germline V gene lookup returns CDR1 SGHKS and CDR2 YYEKEE (reference sequence). There are 19 residues in the CDR3. The CDR3 sequence is CASRAAGTRGLAGLREQYF. The CDR3 DNA follows: TGTGCCAGCAGGGCGGCGGGGACCCGAGGACTAGCGGGACTCAGGGAGCAGTACTTC.